This TCR beta chain was captured by sequencing in a study of cytomegalovirus exposure and HLA in healthy donors. Study-level background: There were approximately 85 million unique TCRs (from HLA-typed donors) in an early data release.

A multiplex PCR was run with 60 Vbeta primers and 13 Jbeta primers. Method: immunoSEQ multiplex PCR; TCRdb's copy keeps in-frame clones and lacks some. The data contain around 180,000 clones, around 77% of them seen just once; the ten biggest clones take up more than 2%. Turning to this clone: Its antigen is not identified.

Findings of the study overall: Later analysis showed most CMV-associated TCR beta chains appearing HLA-restricted. A later analysis associated some 18,000 TCR beta sequences with HLA alleles at a 0.05 false discovery rate.

The germline CDR1 and CDR2 sequences are MDHEN and SYDVKM. V lost 6 bases to trimming and J lost 4 bases; unmatched junction nucleotides: 8. This CDR3 spans 15 amino acids. Sequenced material: PBMCs. The source of this sequence is a man in his 60s in good health and CMV-seronegative. The rearrangement joins TRBV28 to TRBJ2-3; TRBD2 matches at 9 bases. Written as DNA, the CDR3 is TGTGCCAGCAGGGGGTCAGCGGGAGGCCCAGATACGCAGTATTTT. It is translated as CASRGSAGGPDTQYF.